This T cell receptor (beta chain) was recovered during a study of blood T cells in healthy people across ages. A second PCR, run for roughly 6 to 11 cycles, used a sample-barcoded 5' primer plus a J-beta primer mix. TCRdb re-called the 5' RACE reads through MiXCR, storing one row per CDR3 protein. The data show about 280,000 distinct CDR3 sequences, around 29% seen once. The CDR3 runs to 18 residues. CDR1 is LGHNA and CDR2 is YNFKEQ in the germline V gene. The V gene end was trimmed by 0 bases and the J gene end by 0 bases; junction bases not matched to a gene: 4. This rearrangement joins TRBV4-2 to TRBJ2-7, with TRBD2 matching 14 bases. Sequencing was performed on blood. This receptor was obtained from a woman aged 70-85 years in good health. The CDR3 sequence is CASSQETSGRGSSYEQYF. CDR3 bases: TGTGCCAGCAGCCAAGAGACTAGCGGGAGGGGAAGCTCCTACGAGCAGTACTTC.